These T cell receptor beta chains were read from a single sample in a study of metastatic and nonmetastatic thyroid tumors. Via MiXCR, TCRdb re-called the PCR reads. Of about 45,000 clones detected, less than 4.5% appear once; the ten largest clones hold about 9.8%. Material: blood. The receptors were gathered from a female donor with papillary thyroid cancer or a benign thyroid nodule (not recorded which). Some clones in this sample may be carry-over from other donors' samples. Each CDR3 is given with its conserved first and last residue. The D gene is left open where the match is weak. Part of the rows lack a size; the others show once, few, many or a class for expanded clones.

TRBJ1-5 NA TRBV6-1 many TGTGCCAGCACTTTAGGGAGGGACCAGCCCCAGCATTTT CASTLGRDQPQHF
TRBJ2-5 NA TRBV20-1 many TGCAGTGCAAACGTTGTGGGGAGAGAGACCCAGTACTTC CSANVVGRETQYF
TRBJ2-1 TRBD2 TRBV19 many TGTGCCAGTAGTATTGCGCTAGCGGACTACAATGAGCAGTTCTTC CASSIALADYNEQFF
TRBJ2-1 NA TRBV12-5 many TGTGCTAGTGGTTTGGTAAACCACCACAATGAGCAGTTCTTC CASGLVNHHNEQFF
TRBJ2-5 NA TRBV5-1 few TGCGCCAGCAGCTTTGATAGCGGCATAGGCGGGACCCAGTACTTC CASSFDSGIGGTQYF
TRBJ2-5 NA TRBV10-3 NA TGTGCCATCAGTGAGACAAACCAAGAGACCCAGTACTTC CAISETNQETQYF
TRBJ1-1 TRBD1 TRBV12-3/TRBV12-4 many TGTGCCAGCAGCCGCCCGGGACAGGGGTTGACTGAAGCTTTCTTT CASSRPGQGLTEAFF
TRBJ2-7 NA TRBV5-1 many TGCGCCAGCAGCTTGTCCGGGCCGGGCGAGCAGTACTTC CASSLSGPGEQYF
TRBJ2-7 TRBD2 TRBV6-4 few TGTGCCAGCAGGCGGACTAGCGGCTACGAGCAGTACTTC CASRRTSGYEQYF
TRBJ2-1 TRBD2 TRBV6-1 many TGTGCCAGCAGTCGGACTAGCGGGAGGGCTAGGAGCTCCTACAATGAGCAGTTCTTC CASSRTSGRARSSYNEQFF
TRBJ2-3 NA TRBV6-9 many TGTGCCAGCAGTTACAGGGTGGGAGATGGGCAGTATTTT CASSYRVGDGQYF
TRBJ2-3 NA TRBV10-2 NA TGCGCCAGCAGTGAAGTTTGCCTGACAGATACGCAGTATTTT CASSEVCLTDTQYF
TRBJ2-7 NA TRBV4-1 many TGCGCCAGCAGCCACTACCAGGGATACGAGCAGTACTTC CASSHYQGYEQYF
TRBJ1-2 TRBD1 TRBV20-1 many TGCAGTGCTAGACGGGACAGCTATGGCTACACCTTC CSARRDSYGYTF
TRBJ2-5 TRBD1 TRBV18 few TGTGCCAGCTCACCCAGGGGGACACTGGATGGGGAGACCCAGTACTTC CASSPRGTLDGETQYF
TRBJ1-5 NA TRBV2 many TGTGCCAGCAGTCCGCAGGGTTCCGGCGCGATCAATCAGCCCCAGCATTTT CASSPQGSGAINQPQHF
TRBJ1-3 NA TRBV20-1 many TGCAGTGCTCCCTCGCCCTCTGGAAACACCATATATTTT CSAPSPSGNTIYF
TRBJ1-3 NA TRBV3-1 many TGTGCCAGCGCCGGGAACACCATATATTTT CASAGNTIYF
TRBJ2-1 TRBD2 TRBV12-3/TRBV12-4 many TGTGCCAGCAGACTTGTACTAGCGGGATACAATGAGCAGTTCTTC CASRLVLAGYNEQFF
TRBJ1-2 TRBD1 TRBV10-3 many TGTGCCATCAGTGCCCTTGACAGGGGGCGTGATGGCTACACCTTC CAISALDRGRDGYTF
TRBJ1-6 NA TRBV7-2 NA TGTGCCAGCAGCTTAGCGCGGATCAGCCTGAATTCACCCCTCCACTTT CASSLARISLNSPLHF
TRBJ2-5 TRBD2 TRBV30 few TGTGCCTGGAGAAGACTAGCGGGAGCTCGGGAGACCCAGTACTTC CAWRRLAGARETQYF
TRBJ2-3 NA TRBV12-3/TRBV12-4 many TGTGCCAGCCGGGCTACTAGCACAGATACGCAGTATTTT CASRATSTDTQYF
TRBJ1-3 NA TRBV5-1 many TGCGCCAGCAGCTTGTCGCAGACTGGAAACACCATATATTTT CASSLSQTGNTIYF
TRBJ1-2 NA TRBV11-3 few TGTGCCAGCAGCCACCAAACCGGGTATGGCTACACCTTC CASSHQTGYGYTF
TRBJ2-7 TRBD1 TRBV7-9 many TGTGCCAGCAGCTTATCAGGGGGCTTGAACTACGAGCAGTACTTC CASSLSGGLNYEQYF
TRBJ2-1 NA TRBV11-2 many TGTGCCAGCAGCTTAGGTTGGGGGATTGAGCAGTTCTTC CASSLGWGIEQFF
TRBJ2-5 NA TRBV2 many TGTGCCAGCAGGGATGAGAAGGAGACCCAGTACTTC CASRDEKETQYF
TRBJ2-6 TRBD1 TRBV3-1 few TGTGCCAGCAGCACACCGGGACAGGCTGTCTCTGGGGCCAACGTCCTGACTTTC CASSTPGQAVSGANVLTF
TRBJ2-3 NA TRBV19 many TGTGCCAGTAGTATTCAGAGTAGAGATACGCAGTATTTT CASSIQSRDTQYF
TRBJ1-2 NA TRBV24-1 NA TGTGCCACCAGTGATGGTAAAAGAACTAACTATGGCTACACCTTC CATSDGKRTNYGYTF
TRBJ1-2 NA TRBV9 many TGTGCCAGCAGCGTAGGCGGCCAGCGTGGCTACACCTTC CASSVGGQRGYTF
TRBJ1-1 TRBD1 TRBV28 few TGTGCCAGCAGAACACAGGGGGCGCGCGGCACTGAAGCTTTCTTT CASRTQGARGTEAFF
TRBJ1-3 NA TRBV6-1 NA TGTGCCAGCATGGTTTCGGTAGACTCTCGAAACACCATATATTTT CASMVSVDSRNTIYF
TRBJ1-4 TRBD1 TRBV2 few TGTGCCAGCAACACAGGGGGATGGAATGAAGAACTGTTTTTT CASNTGGWNEELFF
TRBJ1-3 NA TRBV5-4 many TGTGCCAGCAGCATCGACAACTCTGGAAACACCATATATTTT CASSIDNSGNTIYF
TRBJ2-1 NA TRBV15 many TGTGCCACCAGCAGCGGGAATGCCTACAATGAGCAGTTCTTC CATSSGNAYNEQFF
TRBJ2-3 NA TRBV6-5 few TGTGCCAGCAGTTACCCGGTCACAGATACGCAGTATTTT CASSYPVTDTQYF
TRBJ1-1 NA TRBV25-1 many TGTGCCAGCAGTGTAGGGGTCACTGAAGCTTTCTTT CASSVGVTEAFF
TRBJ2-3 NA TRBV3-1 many TGTGCCAGCAGCCAATCGGGGGATACGCAGTATTTT CASSQSGDTQYF
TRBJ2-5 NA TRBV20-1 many TGCAGTGCTAGATTTCTGATCCAAGAGACCCAGTACTTC CSARFLIQETQYF
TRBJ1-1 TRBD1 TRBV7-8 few TGTGCCAGCAGGCGACAGGGGGCGGGGAACACTGAAGCTTTCTTT CASRRQGAGNTEAFF
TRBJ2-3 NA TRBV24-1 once TGTGTCACCAGTGATCGCTCCGAAGGGGTAGGGATGGATACGCAGTATTTT CVTSDRSEGVGMDTQYF
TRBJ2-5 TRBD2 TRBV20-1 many TGCAGTGCTAGAGATGGGACTAGCCTCCAAGAGACCCAGTACTTC CSARDGTSLQETQYF
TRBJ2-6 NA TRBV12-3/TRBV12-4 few TGTGCCAGCATTCTTACTTGGACTGGGGCCAACGCCCTGACTTTC CASILTWTGANALTF
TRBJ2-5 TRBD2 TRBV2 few TGTGCCAGCAGTTATGAGCGCACTAGCGGCCGAGAGACCCAGTACTTC CASSYERTSGRETQYF
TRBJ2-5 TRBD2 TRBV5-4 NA TGTGCCAGCAGCCAACGGACTAGCGGGAGGGGGGAGACCCAGTACTTC CASSQRTSGRGETQYF
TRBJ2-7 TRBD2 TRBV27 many TGTGCCAGCAGCCCTCTAGGACTAGCGGGAGTGGACGAGCAGTACTTC CASSPLGLAGVDEQYF
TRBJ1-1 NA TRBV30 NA TGTGCCTGGAGTGTAAGAGGGTTGGTGATCGACACTGAAGCTTTCTTT CAWSVRGLVIDTEAFF
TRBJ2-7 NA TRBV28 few TGTGCCAGCAGAGAAAACTACGAGCAGTACTTC CASRENYEQYF